These T cell receptor beta chains were read from a single sample in a study of breast tumors, draining lymph nodes, adjacent tissues. TCRdb reanalysed the multiplex PCR reads using MiXCR and keeps one entry per CDR3 protein. This table holds about 94,000 distinct CDR3 sequences, around 29% found once. Sequenced input: axillary lymph node tissue. These TCRs come from a female donor with breast cancer. Some clones in this sample may be carry-over from other donors' samples. Both conserved end residues are part of each CDR3. Fields, in order: clone size, V gene, D gene, CDR3 length, J gene, CDR3 protein, CDR3 DNA. D genes are given only for firm matches. Not all rows give a size; the values are once, few, many and, for expanded clones, a class.

size: .
V: TRBV20-1
D: TRBD2
length: 15
J: TRBJ2-3
CDR3: CSASPSGSLQDTQYF
DNA: TGCAGTGCTAGTCCTAGCGGGAGTCTTCAGGATACGCAGTATTTT

size: .
V: TRBV30
D: .
length: 15
J: TRBJ1-4
CDR3: CAWSRQLRSGEKLFF
DNA: TGTGCCTGGAGTCGACAGCTAAGATCGGGAGAAAAACTGTTTTTT

size: many
V: TRBV10-3
D: TRBD1
length: 17
J: TRBJ2-3
CDR3: CAISELPPGQGADTQYF
DNA: TGTGCCATCAGTGAGCTACCGCCGGGACAGGGGGCAGATACGCAGTATTTT

size: .
V: TRBV10-1
D: .
length: 14
J: TRBJ2-7
CDR3: CARRRDSLSYEQYF
DNA: TGCGCCCGCCGCCGGGACTCGCTCTCCTACGAGCAGTACTTC

size: many
V: TRBV4-3
D: .
length: 15
J: TRBJ2-2
CDR3: CASSQEGLNTGELFF
DNA: TGCGCCAGCAGCCAAGAAGGCCTGAACACCGGGGAGCTGTTTTTT

size: .
V: TRBV29-1
D: TRBD1
length: 15
J: TRBJ1-1
CDR3: CSVGGEQGLNTEAFF
DNA: TGCAGCGTTGGAGGGGAACAGGGGCTCAACACTGAAGCTTTCTTT

size: .
V: TRBV7-9
D: .
length: 13
J: TRBJ2-5
CDR3: CASNNRAEETQYF
DNA: TGTGCCAGCAACAACAGGGCCGAGGAGACCCAGTACTTC

size: many
V: TRBV20-1
D: .
length: 14
J: TRBJ2-7
CDR3: CSASGPATIYEQYF
DNA: TGCAGTGCTAGCGGCCCAGCGACAATTTACGAGCAGTACTTC

size: few
V: TRBV20-1
D: TRBD1
length: 15
J: TRBJ1-4
CDR3: CSASNPDRANEKLFF
DNA: TGCAGTGCTAGCAACCCGGACAGGGCTAATGAAAAACTGTTTTTT

size: many
V: TRBV6-5
D: TRBD2
length: 14
J: TRBJ2-1
CDR3: CASSPIAGGNEQFF
DNA: TGTGCCAGCAGTCCTATAGCGGGAGGGAATGAGCAGTTCTTC

size: many
V: TRBV24-1
D: .
length: 14
J: TRBJ2-7
CDR3: CATAPTTGERKQYF
DNA: TGTGCCACCGCCCCGACGACGGGGGAGAGGAAGCAGTACTTC

size: many
V: TRBV15
D: TRBD1
length: 13
J: TRBJ2-5
CDR3: CATSNRGLETQYF
DNA: TGTGCCACCAGCAACAGGGGATTGGAGACCCAGTACTTC

size: many
V: TRBV10-1
D: .
length: 13
J: TRBJ2-3
CDR3: CASSGQGTDTQYF
DNA: TGCGCCAGCAGTGGTCAAGGCACAGATACGCAGTATTTT

size: .
V: TRBV24-1
D: .
length: 13
J: TRBJ2-3
CDR3: CATSDLLTDTQYF
DNA: TGTGCCACCAGTGATCTACTCACAGATACGCAGTATTTT

size: .
V: TRBV7-9
D: .
length: 15
J: TRBJ1-4
CDR3: CASSLFTGVNEKLLF
DNA: TGTGCCAGCAGCCTCTTTACAGGAGTTAATGAAAAACTGCTTTTT

size: .
V: TRBV18
D: .
length: 14
J: TRBJ2-3
CDR3: CASQEQRATDTQYF
DNA: TGTGCCAGCCAAGAGCAGCGAGCAACAGATACGCAGTATTTT

size: many
V: TRBV12-3/TRBV12-4
D: .
length: 14
J: TRBJ2-2
CDR3: CASSQGWDTGELFF
DNA: TGTGCCAGCAGTCAGGGTTGGGACACCGGGGAGCTGTTTTTT

size: many
V: TRBV6-5
D: .
length: 12
J: TRBJ1-6
CDR3: CASSYLGSPLHF
DNA: TGTGCCAGCAGTTATCTCGGGTCACCCCTCCACTTT

size: many
V: TRBV11-2
D: .
length: 12
J: TRBJ1-3
CDR3: CASSSQGNTIYF
DNA: TGTGCCAGCAGCTCACAGGGAAACACCATATATTTT

size: .
V: TRBV5-1
D: .
length: 15
J: TRBJ2-3
CDR3: CASSLDGTRADTRYF
DNA: TGCGCCAGCAGCTTGGATGGTACCCGGGCAGATACGCGGTATTTT

size: many
V: TRBV11-3
D: .
length: 13
J: TRBJ2-1
CDR3: CASSSSRRGEQFF
DNA: TGTGCCAGCAGCTCATCCAGACGTGGTGAGCAGTTCTTC

size: many
V: TRBV19
D: .
length: 13
J: TRBJ1-6
CDR3: CASSNQHGSPLHF
DNA: TGTGCCAGTAGTAACCAGCACGGTTCACCCCTCCACTTT

size: many
V: TRBV29-1
D: .
length: 13
J: TRBJ2-4
CDR3: CSVSQQGFGIQYF
DNA: TGCAGCGTTAGCCAACAGGGCTTTGGCATTCAGTACTTC

size: many
V: TRBV27
D: .
length: 13
J: TRBJ2-7
CDR3: CASSLGERYEQYF
DNA: TGTGCCAGCAGTTTAGGGGAACGGTACGAGCAGTACTTC

size: .
V: TRBV7-2
D: .
length: 15
J: TRBJ1-5
CDR3: CASSKQGADNQPQHF
DNA: TGTGCCAGCAGCAAACAGGGCGCGGATAACCAGCCCCAGCATTTT

size: .
V: TRBV20-1
D: TRBD2
length: 11
J: TRBJ2-7
CDR3: CSAKTGGEQYF
DNA: TGCAGTGCTAAAACGGGAGGCGAGCAGTACTTC

size: few
V: TRBV12-5
D: .
length: 14
J: TRBJ1-1
CDR3: CASGSEGRGTEAFF
DNA: TGTGCTAGTGGTAGCGAAGGACGGGGCACTGAAGCTTTCTTT

size: many
V: TRBV6-1
D: TRBD2
length: 16
J: TRBJ2-3
CDR3: CASSDRGLVVTDTQYF
DNA: TGTGCCAGCAGTGATAGGGGACTAGTGGTTACAGATACGCAGTATTTT

size: .
V: TRBV5-1
D: .
length: 16
J: TRBJ1-5
CDR3: CASGHGGGYSNQPLHF
DNA: TGCGCCAGCGGGCATGGGGGGGGATATAGCAATCAGCCCCTGCATTTT

size: many
V: TRBV4-1
D: .
length: 16
J: TRBJ2-7
CDR3: CASSQDAVRRSYEQYF
DNA: TGCGCCAGCAGCCAAGATGCAGTCCGGCGCTCCTACGAGCAGTACTTC

size: many
V: TRBV20-1
D: .
length: 12
J: TRBJ2-3
CDR3: CSAPRVGDTQYF
DNA: TGCAGTGCACCCAGGGTAGGGGATACGCAGTATTTT

size: few
V: TRBV4-1
D: .
length: 14
J: TRBJ1-1
CDR3: CASSRDTGSTEAFF
DNA: TGCGCCAGCAGCCGCGATACAGGGAGCACTGAAGCTTTCTTT

size: many
V: TRBV29-1
D: .
length: 14
J: TRBJ1-1
CDR3: CSVGTIAVNTEAFF
DNA: TGCAGCGTTGGAACTATAGCAGTGAACACTGAAGCTTTCTTT

size: many
V: TRBV24-1
D: .
length: 12
J: TRBJ2-5
CDR3: CATSRSGETQYF
DNA: TGTGCCACCAGTCGATCAGGGGAGACCCAGTACTTC

size: few
V: TRBV6-1
D: .
length: 15
J: TRBJ2-4
CDR3: CASSERAVGQNIQYF
DNA: TGTGCCAGCAGTGAGCGGGCAGTGGGACAAAACATTCAGTACTTC

size: .
V: TRBV20-1
D: .
length: 13
J: TRBJ1-5
CDR3: CSAISTRNQPQHF
DNA: TGCAGTGCTATTTCCACCCGCAATCAGCCCCAGCATTTT

size: many
V: TRBV7-9
D: TRBD1
length: 14
J: TRBJ1-6
CDR3: CASSSGTGASPLHF
DNA: TGTGCCAGCAGCTCGGGGACAGGGGCCTCACCCCTCCACTTT

size: many
V: TRBV19
D: TRBD1
length: 14
J: TRBJ1-5
CDR3: CASSIGQGYQPQHF
DNA: TGTGCCAGTAGTATCGGACAGGGCTATCAGCCCCAGCATTTT

size: few
V: TRBV9
D: .
length: 14
J: TRBJ1-1
CDR3: CASSVGAELIEAFF
DNA: TGTGCCAGCAGCGTAGGGGCAGAGCTTATTGAAGCTTTCTTT

size: .
V: TRBV7-2
D: TRBD1
length: 15
J: TRBJ2-6
CDR3: CASSFRGQAANVLTF
DNA: TGTGCCAGCAGCTTCAGGGGACAGGCGGCGAACGTCCTGACTTTC

size: .
V: TRBV28
D: TRBD1
length: 17
J: TRBJ2-4
CDR3: CASNPGQGFLAKNIQYF
DNA: TGTGCCAGCAACCCGGGACAGGGTTTTTTGGCCAAAAACATTCAGTACTTC

size: many
V: TRBV2
D: .
length: 16
J: TRBJ2-5
CDR3: CASSAWTAGAQETQYF
DNA: TGTGCCAGCAGTGCTTGGACAGCCGGGGCCCAAGAGACCCAGTACTTC

size: many
V: TRBV25-1
D: .
length: 12
J: TRBJ1-5
CDR3: CASSDGVQPQHF
DNA: TGTGCCAGCAGTGACGGGGTTCAGCCCCAGCATTTT

size: medium-sized
V: TRBV20-1
D: .
length: 12
J: TRBJ2-5
CDR3: CSARAQHETQYF
DNA: TGCAGTGCTAGAGCCCAACACGAGACCCAGTACTTC

size: .
V: TRBV9
D: .
length: 12
J: TRBJ2-1
CDR3: CASSVGAGSPFF
DNA: .

size: many
V: TRBV24-1
D: .
length: 13
J: TRBJ1-2
CDR3: CATSDTGTYGYTF
DNA: TGTGCCACCAGTGATACAGGTACCTATGGCTACACCTTC

size: many
V: TRBV5-1
D: .
length: 13
J: TRBJ2-2
CDR3: CASSYYSTGELFF
DNA: TGCGCCAGCAGCTATTACTCCACCGGGGAGCTGTTTTTT

size: .
V: TRBV5-6
D: .
length: 12
J: TRBJ1-2
CDR3: CASSFKFNGYTF
DNA: TGTGCCAGCAGCTTTAAGTTTAATGGCTACACCTTC

size: many
V: TRBV27
D: .
length: 11
J: TRBJ2-3
CDR3: CASSSQDTQYF
DNA: TGTGCCAGCAGTTCACAAGATACGCAGTATTTT

size: many
V: TRBV4-1
D: TRBD2
length: 17
J: TRBJ2-1
CDR3: CASSQLGLAGAGDEQFF
DNA: TGCGCCAGCAGCCAGCTTGGACTAGCGGGAGCGGGCGATGAGCAGTTCTTC

size: .
V: TRBV7-3
D: TRBD2
length: 15
J: TRBJ2-3
CDR3: CASSFRLAGSDTQYF
DNA: TGTGCCAGCAGCTTCCGACTAGCGGGATCAGATACGCAGTATTTT

size: .
V: TRBV7-2
D: .
length: 15
J: TRBJ2-7
CDR3: CASSLGLAQMGEQHF
DNA: TGTGCCAGCAGCTTGGGGCTAGCGCAAATGGGCGAGCAGCACTTC

size: many
V: TRBV30
D: .
length: 14
J: TRBJ2-2
CDR3: CAWTRGGFTGELFF
DNA: TGTGCCTGGACTAGAGGTGGATTCACCGGGGAGCTGTTTTTT

size: many
V: TRBV20-1
D: TRBD1
length: 13
J: TRBJ2-7
CDR3: CSAPPGQGMPQYF
DNA: TGCAGTGCGCCCCCGGGACAGGGGATGCCCCAGTACTTC

size: .
V: TRBV7-3
D: TRBD1
length: 12
J: TRBJ2-3
CDR3: CASSSTGETQYF
DNA: TGTGCCAGCAGCTCCACAGGGGAGACGCAGTATTTT

size: many
V: TRBV12-3/TRBV12-4
D: .
length: 15
J: TRBJ2-5
CDR3: CASSFSTAGYETQYF
DNA: TGTGCCAGCAGTTTTTCCACGGCGGGGTACGAGACCCAGTACTTC

size: many
V: TRBV5-1
D: TRBD2
length: 18
J: TRBJ2-1
CDR3: CASSLRTSGRALYNEQFF
DNA: TGCGCCAGCAGCCTTAGGACTAGCGGGAGGGCTCTCTACAATGAGCAGTTCTTC

size: .
V: TRBV5-5
D: .
length: 15
J: TRBJ1-5
CDR3: CASSLAPTQNESQHF
DNA: TGTGCCAGCAGCTTGGCCCCAACCCAAAACGAGTCCCAGCATTTT

size: many
V: TRBV20-1
D: .
length: 12
J: TRBJ2-1
CDR3: CRATGTHIEQFF
DNA: TGCAGGGCAACCGGGACCCATATTGAGCAGTTCTTC